The entry below gives a single T cell receptor beta chain sequence along with its context. Its specificity is not known. Germline CDR1 reads SGHAT; CDR2 reads FQNNGV. This CDR3 region has 13 residues. The data stem from a study of T cells expressing NK-cell markers. On the study more broadly: All TCR beta repertoires analysed originated from sorted CD3+CD56+NKG2C+, CD3+CD56+NKG2C- and CD3+CD56-NKG2C+ T cells.

Study-wide results and caveats: The study found dominant NKG2C+ clonotypes at roughly 1.0-8% of CD8+ T cells in about six donors.

TCRdb reanalyzed the 5' RACE reads, giving one entry per CDR3 protein sequence and no DNA. This table holds about 440,000 distinct CDR3 sequences. The sample consisted of blood T cells: a sorted CD56 or NKG2C T cell subset, CD4+ or CD8+ T cells, or bulk PBMC T cells (not recorded which). This sequence was found in a woman aged 18 to 75 in good health. This chain connects TRBV11-2 to TRBJ2-7. CDR3: CASRDRGSYEQYF. The variable domain in full, with the rest retrieved from reference TRBV11-2 and TRBJ2-7, is EAGVAQSPRYKIIEKRQSVAFWCNPISGHATLYWYQQILGQGPKLLIQFQNNGVVDDSQLPKDRFSAERLKGVDSTLKIQPAKLEDSAVYLCASRDRGSYEQYFGPGTRLTVT.